This section outlines one T cell receptor beta chain sequence together with its context. This sample is drawn from a study of blood T cell repertoires in COVID-19. V shed 3 bases and J shed 7 bases, with 20 bases lying between them. The CDR3 loop spans 16 amino acids. Germline CDR1 is SGDLS and CDR2 is YYNGEE. Generated by immunoSEQ multiplex PCR, the TCRdb table keeps only in-frame clones and is missing some. The table shows about 220,000 clones, with around 90% occurring only once. The specimen was PBMCs or T cells enriched from blood (not recorded which). This chain joins TRBV9 and TRBJ2-1, with D possibly being TRBD2 (6 bases). This sequence originates from a young man who had been exposed to COVID-19. DNA for the CDR3: TGTGCCAGCAGCGGCCCCCCGGAGACTAGTTTTAATGAGCAGTTCTTC. As protein: CASSGPPETSFNEQFF.